Presented here are 26 T cell receptor beta chains from one specimen sequenced in a study of OX40 agonist ivuxolimab in advanced cancers. Receptor libraries were prepared by the immunoSEQ multiplex PCR assay. Here the immuneACCESS table is served through TCRdb, limited to in-frame sequences with V and J called. Missing clones are a known gap in these copies; in checked studies unresolved V genes cover under half, and the rest lacks a known reason. This sample is represented by roughly 46,000 clones; about nine tenths of them were singletons. The ten biggest clones cover roughly three fifths of the sample. Sequencing was performed on CD4+ or CD8+ T cells sorted from blood, taken in a trial of the OX40 agonist ivuxolimab. The receptors were gathered from an adult with an advanced solid tumor such as melanoma, head and neck, liver or kidney cancer.

The chain couples TRBV11-3 to TRBJ1-4; TRBD1 is a possible D gene (5 bases). The CDR3 covers 15 residues. The ends were cut back, 0 bases at V and 11 bases at J, with 16 bases in the middle. Germline V lookup: CDR1 SGHNT, CDR2 YENEEA. As DNA, the CDR3 is TGTGCCAGCAGCTTAGAGGGGACGGCTCAAGGGAAACTGTTTTTT. Encoded protein: CASSLEGTAQGKLFF.

V is TRBV18 and J is TRBJ1-1; no reliable D call. Between the trimmed V and J ends, which lost 3 bases and 0 bases, there was a span of 11 bases. Germline V gene data show CDR1 as KGHSH and CDR2 as LQKENI. The CDR3 spans 15 residues. This CDR3 is CASSPSVNLNTEAFF. The CDR3 region has the DNA TGTGCCAGCTCACCGTCAGTAAACCTGAACACTGAAGCTTTCTTT.

This clone was counted a single time. This chain joins TRBV5-1 and TRBJ1-6, with a weak D call TRBD1 (5 bases). Trimming stripped 0 bases from V and 5 bases from J, with 9 bases between. Per the germline V gene, CDR1 is SGHRS and CDR2 is YFSETQ. The CDR3 consists of 15 residues. In DNA form, the CDR3 reads TGCGCCAGCAGCTTGGAGGGGTCCGATAATTCACCCCTCCACTTT. It codes for CASSLEGSDNSPLHF. Based on the CDR3 plus reference TRBV5-1 and TRBJ1-6, the full variable domain is KAGVTQTPRYLIKTRGQQVTLSCSPISGHRSVSWYQQTPGQGLQFLFEYFSETQRNKGNFPGRFSGRQFSNSRSEMNVSTLELGDSALYLCASSLEGSDNSPLHFGNGTRLTVT.

This chain connects TRBV10-2 to TRBJ2-3, with 11 bases that match TRBD2. V trimming: 4 bases; J trimming: 1 base; junction bases outside the gene matches: 4. CDR1 is WSHSY, CDR2 SAAADI, per germline. The length of the CDR3 is 16 residues. The CDR3 protein is CASSARLAGRTDTQYF. The CDR3 coding sequence is TGCGCCAGCAGTGCTAGACTAGCGGGACGCACAGATACGCAGTATTTT.

The chain couples TRBV19 to TRBJ2-7; the match to TRBD1 covers 8 bases. With V trimmed by 4 bases and J by 5 bases, 16 bases remained unmatched. The germline V gene has CDR1 LNHDA and CDR2 SQIVND (reference sequence). The CDR3 runs 17 residues. In DNA, the CDR3 is TGTGCCAGTAGTACGACAGGGTATCAGGGGGCGCGAGACGAGCAGTACTTC. Translating gives CASSTTGYQGARDEQYF. Complete variable domain (other parts from reference TRBV19 and TRBJ2-7): DGGITQSPKYLFRKEGQNVTLSCEQNLNHDAMYWYRQDPGQGLRLIYYSQIVNDFQKGDIAEGYSVSREKKESFPLTVTSAQKNPTAFYLCASSTTGYQGARDEQYFGPGTRLTVT.

The V gene is TRBV19, the J gene TRBJ2-7; D is possibly TRBD1 or TRBD2 (5 bases each). The CDR3 loop spans 14 amino acids. The V gene's germline CDR1 is LNHDA and CDR2 SQIVND (reference sequence). The V gene lost 5 bases and the J gene lost 2 bases, with 13 bases spanning the gap. This chain's CDR3 is CASSPAPGPYEQYF. For the CDR3, the DNA is TGTGCCAGTAGTCCAGCCCCGGGACCCTACGAGCAGTACTTC.

This clone was detected once. This sequence joins TRBV5-4 and TRBJ2-3, with 12 nucleotides matching TRBD2. The germline V gene has CDR1 SGHNT and CDR2 YYREEE (reference sequence). J was trimmed by 3 bases and V by 2 bases; bases with no gene match: 4. The CDR3 has 16 amino acids. Here the CDR3 DNA reads TGTGCCAGCAGCTTTGGGCTAGCGGGAGGGACAGATACGCAGTATTTT. The encoded protein is CASSFGLAGGTDTQYF.

The chain couples TRBV7-8 to TRBJ1-2, with TRBD1 identical over 10 bases. The CDR3 has 13 residues. CDR1 and CDR2 from the germline V gene are SGHVS and FQNEAQ. The V segment lost 5 bases and the J segment 8 bases; nucleotides outside the gene matches: 5. CDR3: CASSPGQGEGYTF. DNA of the CDR3: TGTGCCAGCAGCCCCGGACAGGGGGAAGGCTACACCTTC.

The genes are TRBV5-6 and TRBJ1-1; D is ambiguous. CDR1 is SGHDT and CDR2 is YYEEEE in the germline V gene. The CDR3 has 12 residues. Trimming left V 2 bases short and J 5 bases short, with 7 bases between. CDR3 region: CASSFLTTEAFF. As DNA, the CDR3 is TGTGCCAGCAGCTTTTTAACTACTGAAGCTTTCTTT.

The CDR3 nucleotides are TGTGCCATCAGCCAGGGAAACACCATATATTTT. It encodes CAISQGNTIYF. This sequence joins TRBV10-3 and TRBJ1-3, with D uncertain. This CDR3 comprises 11 residues. V was clipped by 6 bases and J by 4 bases, with 4 bases between them. CDR1 ENHRY and CDR2 SYGVKD come from the germline V gene.

The chain joins TRBV4-1 to TRBJ1-6; no reliable D call. Germline V gene sequence: CDR1 MGHRA, CDR2 YSYEKL. The CDR3 is 14 amino acids. The V gene lost 9 bases and the J gene lost 4 bases, with 13 bases spanning the gap. CDR3 nucleotides: TGCGCCAGTTCGGTGGAGAGGTATAATTCACCCCTCCACTTT. Amino acids: CASSVERYNSPLHF.

This chain uses TRBV21-1 with TRBJ2-1; the table's D call TRBD2 went unverified against the DNA. TRBV21-1 has pseudogene status. This CDR3 spans 18 amino acids. The chain's CDR3 is CASSKGTGTSGGNNEQFF. CDR3 sequence (DNA): TGTGCCAGCAGCAAGGGTACCGGGACTAGCGGGGGCAACAATGAGCAGTTCTTC.

This chain uses TRBV5-6 with TRBJ2-5; a weak D match, TRBD2 (5 bases). V lost 0 bases and J 2 bases, leaving 11 bases between the germline ends. This CDR3 has 15 amino acids. CDR1 and CDR2 (germline): SGHDT, YYEEEE. CDR3 loop: CASSLAAGVQETQYF. The CDR3 DNA reads as TGTGCCAGCAGCTTGGCCGCCGGGGTTCAAGAGACCCAGTACTTC.

The rearrangement links TRBV27 to TRBJ2-7; 10 positions match TRBD1. J was trimmed by 6 bases and V by 2 bases; bases with no gene match: 7. The CDR3 runs 15 residues. Germline CDR1 MNHEY, CDR2 SMNVEV (reference sequence). CDR3 in amino acids: CASSLEGQGYGEQYF. The CDR3 nucleotides are TGTGCCAGCAGTTTAGAGGGACAGGGGTACGGCGAGCAGTACTTC.

The chain recombines TRBV5-1 with TRBJ2-5, with D tentatively TRBD1 or TRBD2 (6 bases each). The CDR3 totals 15 residues. Looked up from germline, CDR1 is SGHRS and CDR2 is YFSETQ. The V end was cut by 0 bases, the J end by 2 bases, with 11 bases between. CDR3 in DNA: TGCGCCAGCAGCTTGGGAGGAGGGGGACAAGAGACCCAGTACTTC. It encodes CASSLGGGGQETQYF.

The V call is TRBV4-1, the J call TRBJ2-7, with D uncertain. The CDR3 sequence is 14 residues long. The V gene lost 0 bases and the J gene lost 5 bases, with 11 bases spanning the gap. CDR1 and CDR2 from the germline V gene are MGHRA and YSYEKL. The CDR3 DNA reads as TGCGCCAGCAGCCAAGAGGGTGAAACGGACGAGCAGTACTTC. This gives the protein CASSQEGETDEQYF.

The chain recombines TRBV9 with TRBJ2-7; TRBD2 agrees at 10 bases. CDR1 and CDR2 from the germline V gene are SGDLS and YYNGEE. CDR3 size: 17 residues. The V and J ends lost 0 bases and 0 bases, in that order; junction bases with no gene match: 6. The CDR3 loop reads CASSVGAASGGSYEQYF. The CDR3 coding sequence is TGTGCCAGCAGCGTAGGGGCCGCTAGCGGGGGCTCCTACGAGCAGTACTTC.

Comment on this clone: Sequence at one end of the junction differs from germline and may be a read error. This rearrangement joins TRBV5-4 to TRBJ1-1; no clear D. Germline CDR1 SGHNT, CDR2 YYREEE (reference sequence). CDR3 size: 13 residues. The chain's CDR3 is CASSSVQNAEAFF. CDR3 bases: TGTGCCAGCAGCTCGGTCCAGAACGCTGAAGCTTTCTTT.

The chain recombines TRBV2 with TRBJ1-3, with D unclear. The V gene's germline CDR1 is SNHLY and CDR2 FYNNEI. The V end was cut by 2 bases, the J end by 1 base, with 6 bases between. The CDR3 totals 14 residues. The CDR3 spells CASSETNSGNTIYF. CDR3 nucleotide sequence: TGTGCCAGCAGTGAAACCAATTCTGGAAACACCATATATTTT. The full variable domain, in which reference TRBV2 and TRBJ1-3 provide the parts outside the CDR3, is EPEVTQTPSHQVTQMGQEVILRCVPISNHLYFYWYRQILGQKVEFLVSFYNNEISEKSEIFDDQFSVERPDGSNFTLKIRSTKLEDSAMYFCASSETNSGNTIYFGEGSWLTVV.

This clone was seen once. This rearrangement joins TRBV29-1 to TRBJ2-3, with D hard to call. V was cut by 8 bases and J by 3 bases, with 9 bases left in between. This CDR3 is built from 11 residues. Germline V lookup: CDR1 SQVTM, CDR2 ANQGSEA. As DNA, the CDR3 is TGCAGCACGAGAGGAACAGATACGCAGTATTTT. Encoded protein: CSTRGTDTQYF.

The chain is built from TRBV28 and TRBJ2-1, with TRBD2 as a possible D gene (5 bases). The CDR3 covers 11 residues. Trimming cost V 6 bases and J 8 bases, with 8 bases left between them. Germline V gives CDR1 MDHEN, CDR2 SYDVKM. CDR3 in amino acids: CASSPEDEQFF. CDR3 sequence (DNA): TGTGCCAGCAGCCCGGAGGATGAGCAGTTCTTC.

The chain carries TRBV7-8 and TRBJ1-3; D might be TRBD1 (6 bases). The CDR3 extends over 15 amino acids. Germline V gene lookup returns CDR1 SGHVS and CDR2 FQNEAQ. Between the trimmed V and J ends, which lost 5 bases and 0 bases, there was a span of 11 bases. Written as DNA, the CDR3 is TGTGCCAGCAGCATAAGGGGGGACTCTGGAAACACCATATATTTT. It codes for CASSIRGDSGNTIYF. The whole variable domain, filled in from reference TRBV7-8 and TRBJ1-3, reads GAGVSQSPRYKVAKRGQDVALRCDPISGHVSLFWYQQALGQGPEFLTYFQNEAQLDKSGLPSDRFFAERPEGSVSTLKIQRTQQEDSAVYLCASSIRGDSGNTIYFGEGSWLTVV.

The table lists this clone with a count of one. The same CDR3 is also encoded by other DNA sequences in this sample. CDR3 nucleotide sequence: TGTGCCAGCAGTGAGGTTAAAGGACAGGGACCTCTAGGGACCCAGTACTTC. Encoded protein: CASSEVKGQGPLGTQYF. The chain links TRBV2 to TRBJ2-5, with TRBD1 matching 8 bases. V gave up 3 bases and J gave up 7 bases; unmatched junction bases: 16. CDR1 is SNHLY, CDR2 FYNNEI, per germline. This CDR3 contains 17 residues. The variable domain in full, with the rest retrieved from reference TRBV2 and TRBJ2-5, is EPEVTQTPSHQVTQMGQEVILRCVPISNHLYFYWYRQILGQKVEFLVSFYNNEISEKSEIFDDQFSVERPDGSNFTLKIRSTKLEDSAMYFCASSEVKGQGPLGTQYFGPGTRLLVL.

The rearrangement uses TRBV9 and TRBJ2-2; D remains ambiguous. The CDR3 contains 13 residues. From germline, CDR1 is SGDLS and CDR2 YYNGEE. V was cut by 0 bases and J by 8 bases, with 8 bases left in between. This chain's CDR3 is CASSVGVGGELFF. As DNA, the CDR3 is TGTGCCAGCAGCGTAGGGGTTGGAGGGGAGCTGTTTTTT.

This clone has a single count. The CDR3 protein is CAREGYQETQYF. The CDR3 DNA sequence: TGTGCCAGAGAGGGGTACCAAGAGACCCAGTACTTC. The chain combines TRBV2 with TRBJ2-5; the D gene could be TRBD1 or TRBD2 (5 bases each). Trimming cost V 9 bases and J 0 bases, with 8 bases left between them. From germline, CDR1 is SNHLY and CDR2 FYNNEI. The CDR3 is made up of 12 amino acids.

The J gene is TRBJ2-1, the V gene TRBV10-3; 8 bases map to TRBD1. The CDR3 consists of 14 residues. Germline lookup yields CDR1 ENHRY and CDR2 SYGVKD. V was pared by 3 bases and J by 8 bases, with 6 bases of the junction left unmatched. The CDR3 sequence is CAISEGTGYDEQFF. In DNA, the CDR3 is TGTGCCATCAGTGAAGGGACAGGCTATGATGAGCAGTTCTTC.